Shown below are 25 T cell receptor beta chains from a single sample sequenced in a study of OX40 agonist ivuxolimab in advanced cancers. TCRdb's copy holds only in-frame clones and misses some; the assay was immunoSEQ multiplex PCR. The top ten clones hold 5.5% of a sample with 75,000 to 100,000 clones, 84% of them seen once. This material consisted of CD4+ or CD8+ T cells sorted from blood, taken in a trial of the OX40 agonist ivuxolimab. The receptors shown here come from an adult with an advanced solid tumor such as melanoma, head and neck, liver or kidney cancer.

The chain combines TRBV30 with TRBJ1-1; tentative D call: TRBD1 (6 bases). Germline values: CDR1 GTSNPN, CDR2 SVGIG (reference sequence). The CDR3 extends over 14 amino acids. V lost 3 bases and J lost 0, with 11 bases in between. CDR3 nucleotides: TGTGCCTGGAGGCCGGGACATATGAACACTGAAGCTTTCTTT. Translated: CAWRPGHMNTEAFF.

This clone occurred once. This chain connects TRBV29-1 to TRBJ2-2; the D is unclear. CDR1 SQVTM and CDR2 ANQGSEA come from the germline V gene. This CDR3 has 11 amino acids. Trimming pared 6 bases from V and 5 bases from J, leaving 7 bases between. The CDR3 loop is CSVTETGELFF. CDR3 sequence (DNA): TGCAGCGTGACCGAGACCGGGGAGCTGTTTTTT.

This rearrangement joins TRBV11-1 to TRBJ2-1, with TRBD2 matching 8 bases. The V gene end was trimmed by 8 bases and the J gene end by 8 bases; junction bases not matched to a gene: 20. Germline CDR1 is SGHAT and CDR2 is FQDESV (reference sequence). The CDR3 extends over 17 amino acids. The CDR3 region has the DNA TGTGCCAGCGGACATAGCGGGGTGGATCTCTTGGCGTATGAGCAGTTCTTC. It specifies CASGHSGVDLLAYEQFF.

J is TRBJ1-2 and V is TRBV21-1; TRBD1 is the table's D call, not checked against the DNA. TRBV21-1 is flagged as a pseudogene. The CDR3 has 15 residues. CDR3 in DNA: TGTGCCAGCATCAGGCCGACAGTCGCTAACTATGGCTACACCTTC. This gives the protein CASIRPTVANYGYTF.

The chain recombines TRBV6-6 with TRBJ1-1; weak D call: TRBD1 (6 bases). Per germline, CDR1 MNHNY and CDR2 SVGAGI (reference sequence). Between the trimmed V and J ends, which lost 5 bases and 4 bases, there was a span of 14 bases. The CDR3 spans 14 residues. CDR3 loop: CASSHPEGGTEAFF. For the CDR3, the DNA is TGTGCCAGCAGTCATCCGGAGGGGGGCACTGAAGCTTTCTTT.

V is TRBV10-2 and J is TRBJ2-7; 15 bases agree with TRBD2. Germline V CDR1 and CDR2: WSHSY, SAAADI. J gave up 3 bases and V 6 bases, and 12 bases lay outside the gene matches. The CDR3 covers 18 residues. The CDR3 sequence: CASSLGTSGRRRGYEQYF. The CDR3, as DNA: TGCGCCAGCAGCCTCGGGACTAGCGGGAGGAGGCGGGGCTACGAGCAGTACTTC.

The chain uses TRBV7-7 and TRBJ1-4; weak D call: TRBD1 (5 bases). CDR3 length: 19 residues. The V gene lost 3 bases and the J gene lost 5 bases, with 25 bases spanning the gap. Looked up from germline, CDR1 is SSHAT and CDR2 is FNYEAQ (reference sequence). This CDR3 is CASSFLNPGRRGVNEKLFF. The CDR3 nucleotides read TGTGCCAGCAGCTTCCTGAATCCGGGACGGCGAGGAGTAAATGAAAAACTGTTTTTT.

This chain uses TRBV7-3 with TRBJ2-3, with 8 bases lining up with TRBD2. The junction had 8 bases not matched to a gene; V was cut back by 0 bases and J by 6 bases. The CDR3 contains 16 residues. In germline, CDR1 is SGHTA, CDR2 FQGTGA. This CDR3 reads CASSLTSGGPGDTQYF. CDR3 in DNA: TGTGCCAGCAGCTTAACAAGCGGGGGCCCCGGGGATACGCAGTATTTT.

The rearrangement links TRBV5-6 to TRBJ1-3, with D possibly matching TRBD1 (6 bases). The germline V gene encodes CDR1 SGHDT and CDR2 YYEEEE. The CDR3 runs to 15 residues. V gave up 4 bases and J gave up 2 bases, with 13 bases separating them. CDR3 sequence (DNA): TGTGCCAGCAGCGGAAACAGGGTTCCTGGAAACACCATATATTTT. Protein: CASSGNRVPGNTIYF.

This clone was picked up one time. This chain links TRBV6-1 with TRBJ1-2, with D tentatively TRBD1 (5 bases). Germline CDR1 MNHNS, CDR2 SASEGT. The CDR3 has 15 residues. V shed 2 bases and J shed 8 bases, with 18 bases lying between them. CDR3 sequence reads: CASSEREGKVYGYTF. In DNA form, the CDR3 reads TGTGCCAGCAGTGAAAGGGAGGGGAAGGTATACGGCTACACCTTC.

The CDR3 bases are TGCGCCAGCAGCTTAGGGACAGTTTCTTACGAGCAGTACTTC. Its translation is CASSLGTVSYEQYF. V and J are TRBV5-1 and TRBJ2-7; 7 bases match TRBD1. Germline V gene sequence: CDR1 SGHRS, CDR2 YFSETQ. With V trimmed by 2 bases and J by 4 bases, 6 bases remained unmatched. The CDR3 is 14 amino acids.

This clone was picked up one time. The chain couples TRBV29-1 to TRBJ2-7, with D perhaps matching TRBD1 (6 bases). V was pared by 1 base and J by 4 bases, with 11 bases between. CDR3 length: 13 amino acids. The germline gives CDR1 SQVTM, CDR2 ANQGSEA. The DNA of the CDR3 is TGCAGCGTTGAAGGGACAGTATCTTACGAGCAGTACTTC. As protein: CSVEGTVSYEQYF.

J is TRBJ1-6 and V is TRBV7-3, with D possibly matching TRBD1 (5 bases). The germline V gene has CDR1 SGHTA and CDR2 FQGTGA. Between the trimmed V and J ends, which lost 2 bases and 10 bases, there was a span of 12 bases. This CDR3 contains 14 residues. The CDR3 here is CASSLGYDRSPLHF. The CDR3, as DNA: TGTGCCAGCAGCTTAGGATACGACAGATCACCCCTCCACTTT.

The chain employs TRBV10-3 and TRBJ2-7; possibly TRBD1 for D (5 bases). The CDR3 length is 15 residues. V was pared by 6 bases and J by 4 bases, with 19 bases between. Germline lookup yields CDR1 ENHRY and CDR2 SYGVKD. The CDR3: CAIRTEGRGWYEQYF. Written as DNA, the CDR3 is TGTGCCATCAGAACTGAAGGTAGGGGCTGGTACGAGCAGTACTTC.

The chain employs TRBV15 and TRBJ1-4; TRBD1 aligns across 7 bases. The CDR3 extends over 16 amino acids. With V trimmed by 0 bases and J by 7 bases, 8 bases remained unmatched. Germline CDR1 LNHNV, CDR2 YYDKDF (reference sequence). CDR3 DNA: TGTGCCACCAGCAGAGATTCGAGGGGGCAAGGTGAAAAACTGTTTTTT. It encodes CATSRDSRGQGEKLFF.

The V gene is TRBV6-6, the J gene TRBJ1-1, with a tentative D call TRBD1 (5 bases). V was cut by 7 bases and J by 0 bases, with 12 bases left in between. There are 14 residues in the CDR3. The germline gives CDR1 MNHNY, CDR2 SVGAGI (reference sequence). DNA for the CDR3: TGTGCCAGCACCGGAGGACAAATGAACACTGAAGCTTTCTTT. It specifies CASTGGQMNTEAFF.

The chain is built from TRBV7-6 and TRBJ1-4; D uncertain. With 1 base removed from V and 5 bases from J, the gap between germline ends came to 14 bases. Germline V gene data show CDR1 as SGHVS and CDR2 as FNYEAQ. The CDR3 totals 16 residues. The CDR3 loop reads CASSLGQGWGNEKLFF. Written as DNA, the CDR3 is TGTGCCAGCAGCTTAGGGCAAGGTTGGGGAAATGAAAAACTGTTTTTT.

The count of this clone is one. The chain joins TRBV30 to TRBJ2-7; D not certain. In germline, CDR1 is GTSNPN, CDR2 SVGIG (reference sequence). Trimming removed 4 bases from V and 2 bases from J, with 6 bases in between. The CDR3 length is 11 residues. CDR3 protein: CAWTKTYEQYF. CDR3 nucleotides: TGTGCCTGGACTAAAACCTACGAGCAGTACTTC.

The chain has TRBV19 and TRBJ1-1; 9 nucleotides match TRBD1. CDR1 and CDR2 from the germline V gene are LNHDA and SQIVND (reference sequence). The CDR3 has 14 residues. Trimming removed 5 bases from V and 1 base from J; junction bases left unmatched: 2. The CDR3 is CASSWTGENTEAFF. In nucleotides, the CDR3 is TGTGCCAGTAGTTGGACAGGGGAGAACACTGAAGCTTTCTTT.

This chain joins TRBV29-1 and TRBJ1-2; the D gene is possibly TRBD1 (6 bases). Trimming pared 4 bases from V and 8 bases from J, leaving 14 bases between. The V gene's germline CDR1 is SQVTM and CDR2 ANQGSEA. The CDR3 loop spans 12 amino acids. The CDR3 DNA reads as TGCAGCGTTGCAGGGGCTGTATACGGCTACACCTTC. This gives the protein CSVAGAVYGYTF.

The chain couples TRBV7-9 to TRBJ1-2, with D perhaps matching TRBD1 (5 bases). Germline CDR1 SEHNR, CDR2 FQNEAQ (reference sequence). Between the trimmed V and J ends, which lost 5 bases and 10 bases, there was a span of 14 bases. CDR3 size: 12 residues. The CDR3 is CASSPGGSPYTF. In nucleotides, the CDR3 is TGTGCCAGCAGCCCTGGGGGAAGCCCCTACACCTTC.

This clone was detected once. The V call is TRBV5-1, the J call TRBJ2-1; the D call may be TRBD1 or TRBD2 (5 bases each). V was pared by 0 bases and J by 4 bases, with 11 bases between. The CDR3 has 15 residues. Looked up from germline, CDR1 is SGHRS and CDR2 is YFSETQ. The CDR3 spells CASSLEGDPYNEQFF. Written as DNA, the CDR3 is TGCGCCAGCAGCTTGGAAGGGGACCCTTACAATGAGCAGTTCTTC.

The DNA of the CDR3 is TGTGCCAGCAGCCCCCGGGACAGACTGAACACTGAAGCTTTCTTT. As protein: CASSPRDRLNTEAFF. The genes are TRBV7-9 and TRBJ1-1, with 7 bases fitting TRBD1. This CDR3 has 15 amino acids. Germline V lookup: CDR1 SEHNR, CDR2 FQNEAQ (reference sequence). J gave up 0 bases and V 5 bases, and 6 bases lay outside the gene matches.

This clone was counted a single time. The chain uses TRBV12-5 and TRBJ2-5, with D possibly TRBD2 on 5 matching bases. Judging by the DNA end, TRBJ2-7 fits better; the J call may be wrong. There are 14 residues in the CDR3. CDR1 is LGHNT and CDR2 is FRNRAP in the germline V gene. CDR3 DNA: TGTGCTAGTGGTTTGGGGACCGCGGGCTACGAGCAGTACTTC. It translates to CASGLGTAGYEQYF.

This chain uses TRBV19 with TRBJ1-1; TRBD1 matches at 8 bases. The length of the CDR3 is 16 residues. Germline CDR1 and CDR2: LNHDA and SQIVND (reference sequence). The V gene end was trimmed by 4 bases and the J gene end by 1 base; junction bases not matched to a gene: 8. The CDR3 bases are TGTGCCAGTAGTACCCGGACAGGGCTTGGGAACACTGAAGCTTTCTTT. It yields the protein CASSTRTGLGNTEAFF.